This T cell receptor (beta chain) was recovered during a study of beta chain features in type 1 diabetes. General study points: Researchers report that Type 1 diabetes patients had moderately but significantly shorter TCRB CDR3s across all four CD4+ subsets.

Expressed TCRB transcripts were sequenced after all isolated RNA was converted to cDNA. Sequencing used immunoSEQ multiplex PCR; TCRdb keeps in-frame clones, though not all of them. The table has about 650,000 clones, over 10% seen once. V gave up 3 bases and J gave up 8 bases, with 4 bases separating them. In germline, CDR1 is DFQATT, CDR2 SNEGSKA (reference sequence). The CDR3 is 10 amino acids. With respect to this clone: What it binds is not known. The sample holds other DNA sequences that translate to the same CDR3.

This clonotype originated in a man aged 25 to 40 with type 1 diabetes. This chain joins TRBV20-1 and TRBJ1-4; D not certain. Sequenced input: naive CD4+ T cells from blood. The chain's CDR3 is CSASTEKLFF. The CDR3 DNA reads TGCAGTGCTAGTACCGAAAAACTGTTTTTT.